Sequencing of this T cell receptor beta chain was carried out in a study of identical twins' blood T cells. The ends were cut back, 6 bases at V and 3 bases at J, with 11 bases in the middle. Germline V gene lookup returns CDR1 SGHRS and CDR2 YFSETQ. This CDR3 contains 13 residues. The donors were healthy female monozygous twins, three pairs in total. TCR cDNA libraries came from RNA via a modified published protocol. Original processing notes: Per-library CDR3 reads ranged about 2 to 3.6 million; clonotypes, ~85,000 to ~500,000. TCRdb recomputed calls from the 5' RACE reads with MiXCR, one row per CDR3 protein. TCRdb assigned the V and J calls; the authors' analysis was not used. The sample lists roughly 340,000 distinct CDR3 sequences; 28% were seen once.

Sequenced: PBMCs. The receptor's source is a woman between 18 and 50 years old in good health. The chain joins TRBV5-1 to TRBJ2-3; TRBD2 might be the D (5 bases). The CDR3 here is CASTVGETDTQYF. In nucleotides, the CDR3 is TGCGCCAGCACGGTGGGAGAGACAGATACGCAGTATTTT.